The source of this T cell receptor (beta chain) is a study of regulatory T cells in long-lasting Graves disease (dated by TCRdb to about 2021). Notes on the research overall: Newly diagnosed Graves' disease patients had taken antithyroid drugs for less than 3 months. The study was conducted in China and was registered as a clinical trial. This study used TCR sequencing and RNA sequencing of peripheral blood to compare persistent Graves' disease patients against newly diagnosed Graves' disease patients. A total of about 35 samples underwent TCR sequencing, from 13 patients with persistent Graves' disease and 20 or so patients with newly diagnosed Graves' disease.

Measured from the cysteine to the phenylalanine, the CDR3 is 14 residues long. The DNA shown is the 42-base CDR3, in frame from base 1. CDR1 is given as DFQATT and CDR2 as SNEGSKA, both from the germline V gene (reference sequence). Trimming at the junction amounts to 2 bases on V and 4 bases on J, and the germline ends lie 14 bases apart. Study-wide findings and limitations: Lower TCR Shannon entropy and fewer highly expanded clones were observed in persistent Graves' disease patients than in newly diagnosed patients, which suggested clonal expansion. Peripheral blood alone was examined, since thyroid tissue, which constituted the primary lesion, could not be accessed. Persistent patients shared more public clonotypes among themselves (roughly 2,700) than newly diagnosed patients did (over 950). TRBV28, TRBJ1-2 and TRBJ2-5 were preferentially used in persistent disease, while TRBV20-1 and TRBJ2-1 were favored in newly diagnosed disease. Only the TCR beta chain was sequenced and analyzed. The authors noted that the small sample size was a limitation that may lower accuracy.

The time point label here, explained by the study, means: newly diagnosed GD, antithyroid drugs for less than 3 months. For both TCR sequencing and RNA sequencing, RNA was extracted from PBMCs using TRIzol. Graves' disease was diagnosed according to American Thyroid Association guidelines. Patients for the study were recruited at an endocrinology department in Xi'an, China. Each patient gave approximately 10 milliliters of peripheral blood, collected in an EDTA anticoagulant tube. Ficoll Paque Plus density gradient separation was used to isolate PBMCs, and no additional T cell sorting was done. An Agilent 2100 Bioanalyzer and agarose gel were used to check RNA quality, while a NanoDrop 2000 measured RNA concentration. This clonotype was counted many times. Which antigen it targets is not known. Base qualities are missing; no much larger clone stands one base away. The protocol used for the library was multiplex PCR. Sequencing was carried out with an Illumina HiSeq 4000. CDR3 regions were amplified by Arm-PCR with iRepertoire HTBI primers to construct TCR beta libraries. Before sequencing, the PCR products went through gel purification. Regarding the original processing steps: A total of 62 TRBV and 14 TRBJ segments were identified across samples and were used for gene usage analysis of CDR3 amino acid clonotypes. COPE and FqMerger were used to merge filtered high-quality paired reads into contigs. BLAST was used to align contigs to the IMGT TRBV, TRBD and TRBJ reference genes, and CDR3 was defined following IMGT. Any clonotype with a frequency above 0.1% was classified as a highly expanded clone. Shannon entropy was used to measure repertoire diversity, and the Gini coefficient was used to measure V-J evenness. Public clonotypes were defined as clonotypes shared by more than one individual. Starting from the raw public reads, TCRdb applied fastp trimming at Q25, assembled clones with MiXCR and retained in-frame beta chains. When rows share a CDR3 protein, they turn into one entry using the most common DNA and genes. The V and J calls here are based on TCRdb, not the publication. Counted in this sample were about 330,000 distinct CDR3 sequences; around 15% of them appeared once. The top ten clones comprise 20% of the sample.

The sample was also linked to a second study, of T cells in Graves' hyperthyroidism and ophthalmopathy. As noted in the second study: Graves' hyperthyroidism was defined as stable when no progression to ophthalmopathy occurred over 18 months of follow-up. The hyperthyroidism patients were between 18 and 65 years old and newly diagnosed, with a disease duration of less than 2 months. The study excluded patients with uncontrolled infections, other autoimmune diseases, pregnancy or lactation. Diagnoses relied on clinical symptoms, serum thyroxine and TRAb, thyroid ultrasound and orbital computed tomography. The TCR CDR3 was subjected to a first round of RT-PCR using the HTBI primer set and the Qiagen OneStep RT-PCR kit. Most expanded thyroid clonotypes (frequency above 0.001) were also detected in blood, a finding suggesting that blood repertoires may reflect thyroid immune responses. Ophthalmopathy was separated from stable hyperthyroidism by a 13 V-J signature model, with roughly 88% sensitivity and 81% to 82% specificity obtained in cross-validation and 80%/75% obtained in testing. In validation, the model predicted progression to ophthalmopathy a median of 6.5 months before onset, with roughly 70% sensitivity and roughly 79% specificity. TCR V-J signatures able to tell the groups apart were searched for in a discovery cohort of some 100 patients, of whom more than 40 had Graves' ophthalmopathy and about 55 had stable Graves' hyperthyroidism. Prospective prediction of ophthalmopathy was tested in an independent validation cohort of fewer than 20 hyperthyroidism patients and 15 to 17 patients who later progressed to ophthalmopathy. The 75 to 100 discovery patients were divided at random into training and test sets in a 7:3 ratio. The study also compared thyroid tissue and blood T-cell repertoires from more than 5 Graves' hyperthyroidism patients. Once sampling was done, hyperthyroidism patients were given methimazole at a starting dose of 30 mg daily, whereas ophthalmopathy patients were given high-dose intravenous methylprednisolone. Libraries were constructed in a second round of multiplex PCR, after which size selection and purification were performed. Paired-end sequencing of the libraries was performed with 100 bp reads on an Illumina HiSeq2000. SOAPnuke was used to process the raw data, with reads discarded if the reads contained adapters or uncalled bases, had a mean Phred below 15, or lacked an exact constant-primer or identifier match. High-quality paired reads were merged using COPE v1.2.5, and each unique nucleotide sequence was defined as a clonotype. MiTCR v1.1 was used to align clonotypes to the IMGT TRBV, TRBD and TRBJ reference segments. Only V-J combinations with frequency above 0.0001, covering approximately 99% of repertoires, were analysed. The TCS score was defined as the ratio of F50 (clonal expansion) to E x V (chaos), calculated using BLOSUM62-based TCRdist between CDR3 peptides within each V-J. Welch's t-statistics and random forest reduced approximately 520 V-J features to roughly 13, which were used in a naive Bayes classifier (R e1071). Sample size was not statistically predetermined, and blinding of investigators to group allocation was not performed. The paper reports TCR Vbeta CDR3 sequencing of some 140 peripheral blood samples: 40 to 45 ophthalmopathy, 70 to 85 hyperthyroidism and around 17 progressor patients.

The sequence was obtained from a woman in her late teens or twenties with Graves disease. Donor details come from another sample of the same person, matched by shared clones. The sample here was peripheral blood mononuclear cells (PBMCs), taken at new diagnosis, from a patient treated with antithyroid drugs. Recombination connected TRBV20-1 to TRBJ2-5, and the D gene may be TRBD2, 6 bases matching. CDR3 protein: CSARRLVGGETQYF. The nucleotides read TGCAGTGCTAGAAGATTAGTCGGGGGAGAGACCCAGTACTTC.